Following are 8 T cell receptor beta chains from one sample sequenced in a study of blood T cell repertoires in COVID-19 (dated by TCRdb to 2018 to 2021). Library preparation was by the immunoSEQ multiplex PCR assay. The clones in this table, taken by TCRdb from immuneACCESS, are in-frame only. Not every clone is retained; where verified, under half of the shortfall comes from an unresolved V gene, and the cause of the rest is unknown. The sample yields some 110,000 clones; around nine tenths were counted once. Almost 4.5% of the sample lies in the top ten. The source material was peripheral blood. The receptors stem from a man aged 40-50 years with acute or convalescent COVID-19.

The V and J genes are TRBV6-2 or TRBV6-3 and TRBJ1-6; 8 bases fit TRBD1. The CDR3 runs to 16 residues. CDR1 and CDR2 from the germline V gene are MNHEY and SVGEGT. After removal of 5 bases from V and 6 bases from J, the junction contained 9 bases not matched to a gene. This CDR3 is CASSTRTGMSNSPLHF. The CDR3, as DNA: TGTGCCAGCAGTACAAGGACAGGGATGAGTAATTCACCCCTCCACTTT.

This chain uses TRBV3-1 (or the pseudogene TRBV3-2) with TRBJ1-5, with D possibly matching TRBD1 (6 bases). Germline assignment: CDR1 LGHDT and CDR2 YNNKEL (reference sequence). CDR3 length equals 13 residues. Trimming cost V 4 bases and J 4 bases, with 8 bases left between them. In DNA, the CDR3 is TGTGCCAGCAGCCTGGACAGAAATCAGCCCCAGCATTTT. Protein product: CASSLDRNQPQHF.

This chain joins TRBV5-5 and TRBJ1-1, with a weak D call TRBD1 (5 bases). There are 16 residues in the CDR3. The germline gives CDR1 SGHKS, CDR2 YYEKEE (reference sequence). Trimming removed 7 bases from V and 0 bases from J, with 19 bases in between. CDR3 in amino acids: CASASRGLNMNTEAFF. CDR3 bases: TGTGCCAGCGCCTCAAGGGGCCTCAACATGAACACTGAAGCTTTCTTT.

This clone was detected only once. The chain uses TRBV4-2 and TRBJ1-3, with unresolved D. The CDR3 is made up of 16 amino acids. Trimming pared 4 bases from V and 4 bases from J, leaving 17 bases between. The germline V gene has CDR1 LGHNA and CDR2 YNFKEQ. CDR3 nucleotide sequence: TGTGCCAGCAGCCCCCTTTCCGGGATAGCAGGAAACACCATATATTTT. As protein: CASSPLSGIAGNTIYF.

The rearrangement uses TRBV6-5 and TRBJ2-3; 8 positions agree with TRBD1. The germline gives CDR1 MNHEY, CDR2 SVGAGI. With V trimmed by 10 bases and J by 5 bases, 11 bases remained unmatched. CDR3 length: 14 amino acids. Here the CDR3 reads CATISQGAGDTQYF. DNA of the CDR3: TGTGCCACCATCTCTCAGGGGGCAGGAGATACGCAGTATTTT.

The V gene is TRBV21-1, the J gene TRBJ1-5; the D call TRBD1 from the table was never checked on the DNA. TRBV21-1 is described as a pseudogene. There are 18 residues in the CDR3. The CDR3 region is CASTCGQGNERSNQPQHF. CDR3 nucleotides: TGTGCCAGCACTTGCGGACAGGGGAATGAGAGAAGCAATCAGCCCCAGCATTTT.

This chain uses TRBV6-5 with TRBJ2-1; no firm D call. CDR1 and CDR2 from the germline V gene are MNHEY and SVGAGI. The CDR3 is 14 residues long. Trimming left V 11 bases short and J 1 base short, with 15 bases between. The CDR3, as DNA: TGTGCCTCCAGGCGCGCCGCATCCTACAATGAGCAGTTCTTC. This codes for CASRRAASYNEQFF.

The chain is built from TRBV13 and TRBJ2-3; TRBD1 aligns across 8 bases. The length of the CDR3 is 15 residues. Germline V gene lookup returns CDR1 PRHDT and CDR2 FYEKMQ (reference sequence). With 3 bases clipped from V and 4 bases from J, the junction kept 6 bases outside the gene matches. The CDR3 here is CASSFRTGWADTQYF. The CDR3 DNA reads TGTGCCAGCAGCTTCCGGACAGGGTGGGCAGATACGCAGTATTTT.